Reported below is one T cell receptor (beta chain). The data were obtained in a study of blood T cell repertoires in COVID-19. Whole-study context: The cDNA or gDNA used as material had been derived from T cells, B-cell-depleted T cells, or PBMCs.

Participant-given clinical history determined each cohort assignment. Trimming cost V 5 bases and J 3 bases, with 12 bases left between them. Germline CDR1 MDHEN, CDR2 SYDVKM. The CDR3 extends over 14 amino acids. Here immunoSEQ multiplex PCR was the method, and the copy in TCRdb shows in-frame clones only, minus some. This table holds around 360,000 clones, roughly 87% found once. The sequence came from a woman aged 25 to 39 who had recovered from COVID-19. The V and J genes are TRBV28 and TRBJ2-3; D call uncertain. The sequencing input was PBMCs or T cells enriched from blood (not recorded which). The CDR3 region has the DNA TGTGCCAGCAGTCCCCCCCGGTGGACAGATACGCAGTATTTT. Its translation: CASSPPRWTDTQYF.